The TCR beta chain described here comes from a study of OX40 agonist ivuxolimab in advanced cancers. Germline assignment: CDR1 MRHNA and CDR2 SNTAGT. There are 14 residues in the CDR3. The trim removed 5 bases at V and 6 bases at J, leaving 8 bases unmatched. Only in-frame clones appear in the TCRdb table, and some are missing; sequencing was by immunoSEQ multiplex PCR. The repertoire has 50,000 to 60,000 clones, roughly three quarters of them found once; the top ten carry about 1%. This TCR was sampled from an adult with an advanced solid tumor such as melanoma, head and neck, liver or kidney cancer. Sequences were derived from CD4+ or CD8+ T cells sorted from blood, sampled in a trial of the OX40 agonist ivuxolimab. The rearrangement joins TRBV6-4 to TRBJ2-7, with 9 bases lining up with TRBD1. In nucleotides, the CDR3 is TGTGCCAGCAGTCTGACAGGGGGGGTGGGCGAGCAGTACTTC. The encoded protein is CASSLTGGVGEQYF.